These 28 T cell receptor beta chains originate from one sample sequenced in a study of sequential checkpoint blockade in melanoma. As to treatment: randomized to nivolumab then ipilimumab (arm A) or the reverse (arm B). The repertoire was sequenced with immunoSEQ multiplex PCR; TCRdb's copy has only in-frame clones and lacks some. Seen here are 34,000 or so clones, roughly 84% observed once, and the top ten hold 18%. The starting material was CD8+ T cells sorted from blood (inferred from file names), obtained from a patient given nivolumab and ipilimumab in sequence. The receptors stem from a human donor with melanoma.

The chain carries TRBV7-6 and TRBJ1-3, with 7 bases fitting TRBD1. The germline gives CDR1 SGHVS, CDR2 FNYEAQ. The CDR3 extends over 18 amino acids. The J segment lost 0 bases and the V segment lost 4 bases, leaving 12 bases of the junction unmatched. CDR3 residues: CASSSSDRLALSGNTIYF. CDR3 nucleotides: TGTGCCAGCAGCTCATCGGACAGGCTCGCCCTCTCTGGAAACACCATATATTTT.

The chain joins TRBV28 to TRBJ1-1; 9 bases map to TRBD1. V was clipped by 7 bases and J by 5 bases; unmatched bases: 17. The CDR3 spans 17 residues. Germline values: CDR1 MDHEN, CDR2 SYDVKM. The CDR3 loop is CASTSPGTGTLWTEAFF. CDR3 coding DNA: TGTGCCAGCACATCCCCCGGGACAGGGACCTTGTGGACTGAAGCTTTCTTT.

The gene calls are TRBV5-1 and TRBJ2-4; TRBD2 might be the D (6 bases). Trimming stripped 4 bases from V and 9 bases from J, with 20 bases between. Germline V lookup: CDR1 SGHRS, CDR2 YFSETQ. This CDR3 has 15 amino acids. The CDR3 bases are TGCGCCAGCAGCCCTAACTTCGGGGAGGAAGGCATTCAGTACTTC. It encodes CASSPNFGEEGIQYF.

This clone was detected a few times. The CDR3 nucleotides are TGCGCCAGCAGCCAAGAGTATTGGGGGGGAGACATTCAGTACTTC. It is translated as CASSQEYWGGDIQYF. V usage is TRBV4-3 and J usage is TRBJ2-4; 7 nucleotides align to TRBD2. The length of the CDR3 is 15 residues. Germline V gene sequence: CDR1 LGHNA, CDR2 YSLEER. J gave up 8 bases and V 0 bases, and 7 bases lay outside the gene matches.

The rearrangement links TRBV27 to TRBJ2-7; 9 nucleotides line up with TRBD1. The CDR3 covers 14 residues. Germline assignment: CDR1 MNHEY and CDR2 SMNVEV (reference sequence). J gave up 0 bases and V 4 bases, and 1 base lay outside the gene matches. In DNA, the CDR3 is TGTGCCAGCAGTTGGACAGGGGCCTCCTACGAGCAGTACTTC. Amino acid sequence: CASSWTGASYEQYF.

This clone was seen only once. CDR3 amino acids: CASSLLPNYGYTF. The CDR3 region has the DNA TGTGCCAGCAGCTTACTCCCTAACTATGGCTACACCTTC. The V and J genes are TRBV11-2 and TRBJ1-2, with unresolved D. The length of the CDR3 is 13 residues. The germline gives CDR1 SGHAT, CDR2 FQNNGV. The germline V and J ends were trimmed by 2 bases and 0 bases, with 4 bases remaining between them.

The V call is TRBV5-1, the J call TRBJ2-7, with 11 bases aligning to TRBD2. Germline CDR1 is SGHRS and CDR2 is YFSETQ. The J segment lost 4 bases and the V segment lost 2 bases, leaving 2 bases of the junction unmatched. The CDR3 length is 14 residues. DNA of the CDR3: TGCGCCAGCAGCTTCGGGACTAGCGGATACGAGCAGTACTTC. Amino acid sequence: CASSFGTSGYEQYF.

The chain employs TRBV7-6 and TRBJ1-6; D unresolved. Germline assignment: CDR1 SGHVS and CDR2 FNYEAQ. V was trimmed by 2 bases and J by 9 bases, leaving 11 bases between them. The CDR3 sequence is 14 residues long. CDR3 coding DNA: TGTGCCAGCAGCTTAAATACCGGTGCTTCACCCCTCCACTTT. It translates to CASSLNTGASPLHF.

This rearrangement joins TRBV7-8 to TRBJ1-4, with a weak D call TRBD1 (6 bases). Germline V gene lookup returns CDR1 SGHVS and CDR2 FQNEAQ. CDR3 size: 15 residues. The V and J ends lost 4 bases and 8 bases respectively, with 17 bases between them. In nucleotides, the CDR3 is TGTGCCAGCAGCTCTAGCATGGGGGCAGAGGAAAAACTGTTTTTT. It translates to CASSSSMGAEEKLFF.

This sequence joins TRBV7-3 and TRBJ2-1; 8 nucleotides match TRBD2. Trimming cost V 6 bases and J 9 bases; bases outside gene matches: 7. This CDR3 comprises 13 residues. Germline assignment: CDR1 SGHTA and CDR2 FQGTGA. The CDR3: CASRVSGSGEQFF. The CDR3 nucleotides are TGTGCCAGCAGGGTGAGCGGGAGTGGTGAGCAGTTCTTC.

The V gene is TRBV27, the J gene TRBJ2-7, with D possibly being TRBD2 (5 bases). Trimming shortened V by 2 bases and J by 1 base, and 12 bases separated the two germline ends. From germline, CDR1 is MNHEY and CDR2 SMNVEV (reference sequence). CDR3 size: 15 residues. CDR3 region: CASSLGRVPSYEQYF. In DNA, the CDR3 is TGTGCCAGCAGTTTAGGGCGGGTACCGTCCTACGAGCAGTACTTC.

This clone appeared once. The gene calls are TRBV7-9 and TRBJ1-1, with TRBD1 identical over 8 bases. CDR3 length: 15 amino acids. CDR1 and CDR2 (germline): SEHNR, FQNEAQ (reference sequence). Losses at the gene ends were 5 bases for V and 1 base for J; bases not matched to a gene: 6. The CDR3 region is CASSSPGTGNTEAFF. Here the CDR3 DNA reads TGTGCCAGCAGCAGCCCCGGGACAGGGAACACTGAAGCTTTCTTT.

In its sample, this clone was seen a few times. The chain has TRBV19 and TRBJ1-2; D unresolved. Trimming pared 5 bases from V and 5 bases from J, leaving 9 bases between. This CDR3 spans 12 amino acids. Germline V gene lookup returns CDR1 LNHDA and CDR2 SQIVND (reference sequence). The chain's CDR3 is CASSGGDYGYTF. For the CDR3, the DNA is TGTGCCAGTAGTGGTGGAGATTATGGCTACACCTTC. Complete variable domain (other parts from reference TRBV19 and TRBJ1-2): DGGITQSPKYLFRKEGQNVTLSCEQNLNHDAMYWYRQDPGQGLRLIYYSQIVNDFQKGDIAEGYSVSREKKESFPLTVTSAQKNPTAFYLCASSGGDYGYTFGSGTRLTVV.

V is TRBV10-3 and J is TRBJ1-2; 12 bases map to TRBD1. CDR3 length equals 16 residues. Per the germline V gene, CDR1 is ENHRY and CDR2 is SYGVKD. V was pared by 2 bases and J by 7 bases, with 8 bases of the junction left unmatched. Here the CDR3 DNA reads TGTGCCATCAGTGAGGGACCGGGACAGGGGGCTTTTGGCTACACCTTC. Translation: CAISEGPGQGAFGYTF.

This clone occurred once. In DNA, the CDR3 is TGCGCCAGCAACCTACGGACTAGCGGCTCCTACAATGAGCAGTTCTTC. Translating gives CASNLRTSGSYNEQFF. This chain joins TRBV4-1 and TRBJ2-1; 10 nucleotides line up with TRBD2. Germline lookup yields CDR1 MGHRA and CDR2 YSYEKL. The CDR3 is 16 residues long. With 7 bases clipped from V and 0 bases from J, the junction kept 6 bases outside the gene matches.

V and J are TRBV2 and TRBJ1-3, with D perhaps matching TRBD1 (6 bases). This CDR3 spans 12 amino acids. CDR1 is SNHLY and CDR2 is FYNNEI in the germline V gene. The V gene lost 11 bases and the J gene lost 8 bases, with 16 bases spanning the gap. CDR3 loop: CAGTNREDTIYF. CDR3 DNA sequence: TGTGCCGGGACCAACAGGGAAGACACCATATATTTT.

This clone was seen a few times. Within the sample, other DNA sequences also encode this same CDR3. J is TRBJ2-1 and V is TRBV27; no clear D gene. CDR1 is MNHEY, CDR2 SMNVEV, per germline (reference sequence). The CDR3 is made up of 13 amino acids. Trimming removed 2 bases at V and 4 bases at J, with 6 bases between. The CDR3 region is CASSLARYNEQFF. CDR3 sequence (DNA): TGTGCCAGCAGTTTAGCGCGGTACAATGAGCAGTTCTTC.

The chain has TRBV11-2 and TRBJ2-7, with TRBD2 identical over 8 bases. The CDR3 totals 12 residues. Trimming cost V 10 bases and J 4 bases; bases outside gene matches: 6. CDR1 and CDR2 (germline): SGHAT, FQNNGV. This CDR3 reads CATRLAHYEQYF. CDR3 DNA sequence: TGTGCCACCCGACTAGCGCATTACGAGCAGTACTTC.

The CDR3 here is CASSLSIRSEQYF. CDR3 DNA: TGTGCCAGCAGTTTATCGATCCGGAGCGAGCAGTACTTC. This sequence joins TRBV27 and TRBJ2-5; D is uncertain. The J call is doubtful: the DNA matches TRBJ2-7 better. CDR1 is MNHEY, CDR2 SMNVEV, per germline (reference sequence). The CDR3 loop spans 13 amino acids.

This chain uses TRBV5-4 with TRBJ1-1, with D perhaps TRBD1 (5 bases). The CDR3 extends over 17 amino acids. Germline lookup yields CDR1 SGHNT and CDR2 YYREEE (reference sequence). Trimming stripped 0 bases from V and 3 bases from J, with 18 bases between. Here the CDR3 DNA reads TGTGCCAGCAGCTTGGGGGCAGGGTTGACCCTCCACACTGAAGCTTTCTTT. This sequence encodes CASSLGAGLTLHTEAFF.

The J gene is TRBJ2-7, the V gene TRBV10-3; 10 bases map to TRBD1. CDR1 and CDR2 from the germline V gene are ENHRY and SYGVKD. This CDR3 is 16 amino acids long. Trimming removed 7 bases from V and 6 bases from J; junction bases left unmatched: 15. This CDR3 is CAINHGLTGGRAEQYF. CDR3 coding DNA: TGTGCCATCAACCACGGCTTGACAGGGGGCCGTGCCGAGCAGTACTTC.

This chain uses TRBV7-7 with TRBJ2-5, with 8 bases identical to TRBD2. Germline values: CDR1 SSHAT, CDR2 FNYEAQ (reference sequence). This CDR3 region has 13 residues. Trimming cost V 8 bases and J 4 bases; bases outside gene matches: 6. The CDR3 protein is CASARGGRETQYF. The CDR3 nucleotides are TGTGCCAGCGCCCGGGGGGGCAGAGAGACCCAGTACTTC.

This chain uses TRBV27 with TRBJ2-1; possible D gene TRBD2, 6 bases. The V end lost 5 bases, the J end lost 0 bases, and 14 bases lay between the germline ends. Germline V gene data show CDR1 as MNHEY and CDR2 as SMNVEV (reference sequence). The CDR3 covers 16 residues. In nucleotides, the CDR3 is TGTGCCAGCAGTCCCTCTGGCGGGAACTCCTACAATGAGCAGTTCTTC. It codes for CASSPSGGNSYNEQFF.

This chain uses TRBV4-3 with TRBJ2-7, with TRBD2 identical over 7 bases. Germline CDR1 reads LGHNA; CDR2 reads YSLEER. CDR3 length equals 16 residues. V dropped 0 bases and J dropped 0; count of bases not matched to a gene: 5. This chain's CDR3 is CASSQDGEGSSYEQYF. The CDR3 DNA is TGCGCCAGCAGCCAAGATGGGGAGGGGAGCTCCTACGAGCAGTACTTC.

In this sample, this clone turned up once. CDR3 coding DNA: TGCGCCAGCAGTGAGGGCCCTGAAGAGACCCAGTACTTC. This gives the protein CASSEGPEETQYF. This sequence joins TRBV10-2 and TRBJ2-5; no clear D gene. The CDR3 consists of 13 residues. Germline V CDR1 and CDR2: WSHSY, SAAADI. With 2 bases removed from V and 3 bases from J, the gap between germline ends came to 7 bases.

This clone was seen only once. This chain joins TRBV5-1 and TRBJ2-7; 10 bases align to TRBD1. Germline V gene sequence: CDR1 SGHRS, CDR2 YFSETQ. Trimming took 3 bases from V and 1 from J; bases not matched to a gene: 4. The CDR3 extends over 15 amino acids. In nucleotides, the CDR3 is TGCGCCAGCAGCTACCGGGGACAGGGGTCCTACGAGCAGTACTTC. Translation gives CASSYRGQGSYEQYF.

The CDR3 DNA follows: TGCGCCAGCAGCCAAACGACAGAAGAGACCCAGTACTTC. Translating it yields CASSQTTEETQYF. This rearrangement joins TRBV4-3 to TRBJ2-5, with D perhaps TRBD1 (5 bases). The CDR3 covers 13 residues. From germline, CDR1 is LGHNA and CDR2 YSLEER. The V end was cut by 2 bases, the J end by 3 bases, with 7 bases between.

The rearrangement uses TRBV7-2 and TRBJ2-7, with 12 bases lining up with TRBD2. CDR1 SGHTA and CDR2 FQGNSA come from the germline V gene. The CDR3 is 18 residues long. The V and J ends lost 4 bases and 1 base, in that order; junction bases with no gene match: 11. CDR3 nucleotide sequence: TGTGCCAGCAGCTCCGGATCCCCTAGCGGGAGGGGGTCCTACGAGCAGTACTTC. Protein product: CASSSGSPSGRGSYEQYF.